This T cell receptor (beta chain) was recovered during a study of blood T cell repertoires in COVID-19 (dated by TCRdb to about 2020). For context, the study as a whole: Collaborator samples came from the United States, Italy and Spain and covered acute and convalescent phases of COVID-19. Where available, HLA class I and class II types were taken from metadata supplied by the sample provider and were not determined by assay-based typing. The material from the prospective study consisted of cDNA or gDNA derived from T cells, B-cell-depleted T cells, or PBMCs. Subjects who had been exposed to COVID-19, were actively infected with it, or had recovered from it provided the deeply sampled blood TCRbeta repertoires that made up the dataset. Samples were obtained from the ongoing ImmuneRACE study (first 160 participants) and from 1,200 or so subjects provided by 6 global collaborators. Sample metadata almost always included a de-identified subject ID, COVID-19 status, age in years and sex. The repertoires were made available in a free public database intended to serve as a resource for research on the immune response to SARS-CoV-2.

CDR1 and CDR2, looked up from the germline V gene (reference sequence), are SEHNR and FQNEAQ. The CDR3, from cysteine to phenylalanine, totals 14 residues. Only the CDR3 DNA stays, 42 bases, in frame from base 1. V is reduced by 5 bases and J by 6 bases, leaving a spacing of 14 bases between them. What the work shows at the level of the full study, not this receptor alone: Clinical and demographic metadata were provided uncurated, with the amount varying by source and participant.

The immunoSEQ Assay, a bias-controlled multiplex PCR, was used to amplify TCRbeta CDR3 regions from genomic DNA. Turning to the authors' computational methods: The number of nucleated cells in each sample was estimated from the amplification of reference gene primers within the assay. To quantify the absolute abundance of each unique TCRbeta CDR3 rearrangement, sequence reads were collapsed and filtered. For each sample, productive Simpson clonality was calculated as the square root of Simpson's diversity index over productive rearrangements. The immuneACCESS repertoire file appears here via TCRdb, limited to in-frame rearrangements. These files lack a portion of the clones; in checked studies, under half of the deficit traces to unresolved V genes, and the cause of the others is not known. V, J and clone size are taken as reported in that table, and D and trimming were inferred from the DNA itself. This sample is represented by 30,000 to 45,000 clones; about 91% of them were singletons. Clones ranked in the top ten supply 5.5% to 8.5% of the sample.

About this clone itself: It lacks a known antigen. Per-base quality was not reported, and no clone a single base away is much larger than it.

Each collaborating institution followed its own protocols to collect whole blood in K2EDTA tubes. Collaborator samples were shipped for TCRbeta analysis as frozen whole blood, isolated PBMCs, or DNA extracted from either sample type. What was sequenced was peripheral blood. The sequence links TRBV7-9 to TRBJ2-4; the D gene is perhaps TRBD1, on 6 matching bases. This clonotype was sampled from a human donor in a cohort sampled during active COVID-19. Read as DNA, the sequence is TGTGCCAGCAGCCCGCAGGGGCGGGTAAACATTCAGTACTTC. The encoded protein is CASSPQGRVNIQYF.